This passage covers 28 T cell receptor beta chains from one sample sequenced in a study of T-cell memory formation after mild COVID-19. TCRdb passed the 5' RACE reads through MiXCR, listing each CDR3 protein once. Of around 33,000 distinct CDR3 sequences in the sample, around a fifth are singletons; the top ten hold more than 1.5%. Sequencing used PBMCs or a T cell subset sorted from them (not recorded which). The origin of the receptors is an adult who had mild COVID-19 (a few samples of this study predate the infection). Cell type and time point are not known.

J is TRBJ1-1 and V is TRBV20-1, with no clear D. Trimming cost V 6 bases and J 1 base, with 6 bases left between them. Germline CDR1 reads DFQATT; CDR2 reads SNEGSKA (reference sequence). This CDR3 is 11 amino acids long. CDR3 in DNA: TGCAGTGCCGGGCAGAACACTGAAGCTTTCTTT. Residues: CSAGQNTEAFF.

This chain uses TRBV21-1 with TRBJ2-5; the table assigns TRBD1, which was not confirmed against the DNA. TRBV21-1 is noted as a pseudogene. The CDR3 is 16 amino acids. The CDR3 DNA follows: TGTGCCAGCAGCCGACAGGGGGCGCCGGGTTTGGAGACCCAGTACTTC. It codes for CASSRQGAPGLETQYF.

As DNA, the CDR3 is TGTGCCAGCAGTGCCCTCAGGGGCCAGCACGAGAACACTGAAGCTTTCTTT. Its protein is CASSALRGQHENTEAFF. The rearrangement uses TRBV27 and TRBJ1-1, with D possibly matching TRBD1 (6 bases). CDR1 is MNHEY and CDR2 is SMNVEV in the germline V gene (reference sequence). The CDR3 is 17 residues long. Trimming stripped 5 bases from V and 1 base from J, with 20 bases between.

This clonotype was detected ten times or more. V gene TRBV30 combines with J gene TRBJ2-2, with D unresolved. The germline CDR1 and CDR2 sequences are GTSNPN and SVGIG (reference sequence). Trimming cost V 1 base and J 3 bases, with 6 bases left between them. The CDR3 covers 13 residues. CDR3 DNA: TGTGCCTGGAGTGCCGAGCACACCGGGGAGCTGTTTTTT. This encodes CAWSAEHTGELFF.

The sample holds many counts of this clonotype. The rearrangement joins TRBV9 to TRBJ2-7; 12 bases are a match to TRBD2. Germline CDR1 SGDLS, CDR2 YYNGEE. With V trimmed by 3 bases and J by 6 bases, 4 bases remained unmatched. CDR3 size: 14 residues. The chain's CDR3 is CASSALAGGGEQYF. CDR3 coding DNA: TGTGCCAGCAGCGCACTAGCGGGGGGAGGCGAGCAGTACTTC.

This clonotype occurred many times. V usage is TRBV20-1 and J usage is TRBJ2-7; the D is unclear. There are 10 residues in the CDR3. Germline V gene data show CDR1 as DFQATT and CDR2 as SNEGSKA (reference sequence). V gave up 3 bases and J gave up 5 bases, with 5 bases separating them. The CDR3 loop reads CSASLHEQYF. The CDR3 nucleotides read TGCAGTGCTAGTTTACACGAGCAGTACTTC.

This clonotype was picked up many times. J is TRBJ1-6 and V is TRBV20-1; possible D gene TRBD1, 6 bases. Germline loops: CDR1 DFQATT, CDR2 SNEGSKA (reference sequence). This CDR3 contains 13 residues. Trimming removed 1 base at V and 6 bases at J, with 7 bases between. The CDR3 DNA sequence: TGCAGTGCTAGAGTGGGGGCTAATTCACCCCTCCACTTT. It encodes CSARVGANSPLHF.

The rearrangement links TRBV7-2 to TRBJ2-5, with 12 nucleotides matching TRBD2. V dropped 4 bases and J dropped 4; count of bases not matched to a gene: 10. CDR3 size: 17 residues. CDR1 is SGHTA, CDR2 FQGNSA, per germline. CDR3: CASSSETSGRYLETQYF. CDR3 DNA: TGTGCCAGCAGCTCCGAGACTAGCGGGAGATACTTAGAGACCCAGTACTTC. Based on the CDR3 plus reference TRBV7-2 and TRBJ2-5, the full variable domain is GAGVSQSPSNKVTEKGKDVELRCDPISGHTALYWYRQSLGQGLEFLIYFQGNSAPDKSGLPSDRFSAERTGGSVSTLTIQRTQQEDSAVYLCASSSETSGRYLETQYFGPGTRLLVL.

This clonotype has a count of ten or more. The rearrangement joins TRBV11-3 to TRBJ2-2, with D unresolved. The V end lost 1 base, the J end lost 1 base, and 7 bases lay between the germline ends. CDR3 length: 15 residues. Per the germline V gene, CDR1 is SGHNT and CDR2 is YENEEA. The CDR3 here is CASSLGTGNTGELFF. The CDR3 DNA is TGTGCCAGCAGCTTAGGGACGGGGAACACCGGGGAGCTGTTTTTT.

This chain links TRBV4-1 with TRBJ1-6; 8 nucleotides match TRBD1. Germline lookup yields CDR1 MGHRA and CDR2 YSYEKL. The CDR3 runs to 16 residues. Trimming cost V 4 bases and J 4 bases; bases outside gene matches: 6. The CDR3 DNA reads TGCGCCAGCAGCCTTCCAGGGGGCGATTATAATTCACCCCTCCACTTT. It is translated as CASSLPGGDYNSPLHF.

This clonotype has a count of ten or more. The chain combines TRBV19 with TRBJ1-2; 8 bases align to TRBD1. CDR3 length: 14 amino acids. Germline V gene sequence: CDR1 LNHDA, CDR2 SQIVND (reference sequence). J lost 8 bases, V lost 6 bases, and 11 bases had no gene match. This CDR3 is CASRAPGGARGYTF. For the CDR3, the DNA is TGTGCCAGTAGAGCCCCAGGGGGCGCGAGGGGCTACACCTTC.

The V gene is TRBV20-1, the J gene TRBJ2-7, with TRBD1 matching 7 bases. Germline values: CDR1 DFQATT, CDR2 SNEGSKA (reference sequence). Germline trimming cut 2 bases from V and 5 bases from J; bases unmatched to any gene: 6. The CDR3 covers 13 residues. This chain's CDR3 is CSARPTGLDEQYF. The CDR3 DNA is TGCAGTGCTAGACCGACAGGGTTGGACGAGCAGTACTTC.

The V call is TRBV7-2, the J call TRBJ1-3; maybe TRBD1 (5 bases). The CDR3 extends over 15 amino acids. Germline V gene sequence: CDR1 SGHTA, CDR2 FQGNSA. The V and J ends lost 5 bases and 0 bases respectively, with 11 bases between them. CDR3 bases: TGTGCCAGCAGCAGGGACGGAACCTCTGGAAACACCATATATTTT. This translates into CASSRDGTSGNTIYF.

There are many counts of this clonotype. DNA of the CDR3: TGTGCCAGCACCGGGGCGTCAAAAGTCAACACTGAAGCTTTCTTT. This translates into CASTGASKVNTEAFF. The chain couples TRBV6-5 to TRBJ1-1, with D possibly matching TRBD1 (5 bases). V lost 7 bases and J 2 bases, leaving 17 bases between the germline ends. CDR3 length: 15 amino acids. Germline values: CDR1 MNHEY, CDR2 SVGAGI.

This clonotype was observed at least ten times. V and J are TRBV27 and TRBJ2-4; 12 nucleotides align to TRBD2. The CDR3 runs 18 residues. In germline, CDR1 is MNHEY, CDR2 SMNVEV (reference sequence). J gave up 0 bases and V 3 bases, and 6 bases lay outside the gene matches. CDR3 sequence (DNA): TGTGCCAGCAGTTTTGCCCCGGGACTAGCGGGAGCCAAAAACATTCAGTACTTC. This encodes CASSFAPGLAGAKNIQYF.

The V call is TRBV6-5, the J call TRBJ2-7; 9 positions match TRBD2. The CDR3 length is 15 residues. In germline, CDR1 is MNHEY, CDR2 SVGAGI. V shed 4 bases, J shed 2 bases, and the junction held 6 bases outside the gene matches. CDR3 in amino acids: CASSLSGGSTYEQYF. CDR3 nucleotide sequence: TGTGCCAGCAGTTTAAGCGGGGGGTCTACCTACGAGCAGTACTTC.

Many counts were recorded for this clonotype. This chain joins TRBV6-2 or TRBV6-3 and TRBJ2-5, with 12 bases aligning to TRBD2. Germline CDR1 is MNHEY and CDR2 is SVGEGT. There are 15 residues in the CDR3. Trimming cost V 2 bases and J 9 bases; bases outside gene matches: 7. The DNA for the CDR3 is TGTGCCAGCAGTTACCTACGGACTAGCGGGGCGGCCCAGTACTTC. Translation: CASSYLRTSGAAQYF.

This clonotype was seen many times. This chain uses TRBV18 with TRBJ2-1; 8 nucleotides match TRBD1. This CDR3 is built from 14 residues. Germline V lookup: CDR1 KGHSH, CDR2 LQKENI. J lost 10 bases, V lost 4 bases, and 9 bases had no gene match. The CDR3 DNA sequence: TGTGCCAGCTCACTTGGACAGGGTGTTGGGGAGCAGTTCTTC. Protein sequence: CASSLGQGVGEQFF.

This clonotype was seen ten or more times. In nucleotides, the CDR3 is TGTGCCAGCAGCCCTAGCGCAGCTTTGGGCACAGATACGCAGTATTTT. It translates to CASSPSAALGTDTQYF. The chain carries TRBV3-1 and TRBJ2-3; perhaps TRBD2 as D (6 bases). The CDR3 has 16 amino acids. Germline loops: CDR1 LGHDT, CDR2 YNNKEL (reference sequence). Trimming cost V 4 bases and J 1 base, with 15 bases left between them.

This clonotype was seen many times. This rearrangement joins TRBV30 to TRBJ1-5; TRBD1 aligns across 8 bases. The germline V gene has CDR1 GTSNPN and CDR2 SVGIG (reference sequence). After removal of 0 bases from V and 7 bases from J, the junction contained 5 bases not matched to a gene. CDR3 length: 14 residues. Written as DNA, the CDR3 is TGTGCCTGGAGTGTACGGACAGGGTACCAGCCCCAGCATTTT. Translated, it gives CAWSVRTGYQPQHF.

This clonotype was seen repeatedly, ten times or more. The chain is built from TRBV7-2 and TRBJ2-1; TRBD2 agrees at 9 bases. Germline V gene sequence: CDR1 SGHTA, CDR2 FQGNSA. The CDR3 has 16 amino acids. V shed 3 bases, J shed 0 bases, and the junction held 3 bases outside the gene matches. CDR3 sequence reads: CASSLASGNSYNEQFF. The CDR3 DNA reads TGTGCCAGCAGCTTGGCTAGCGGGAACTCCTACAATGAGCAGTTCTTC.

This clonotype was counted ten times or more. The CDR3 here is CASSWGTESTDTQYF. In nucleotides, the CDR3 is TGTGCCAGCAGCTGGGGGACAGAAAGCACAGATACGCAGTATTTT. The genes are TRBV7-3 and TRBJ2-3; 7 positions agree with TRBD1. V was clipped by 4 bases and J by 0 bases; unmatched bases: 4. The germline V gene has CDR1 SGHTA and CDR2 FQGTGA. The CDR3 is 15 amino acids.

This clonotype has more than one count but fewer than ten. The chain couples TRBV29-1 to TRBJ2-3, with D perhaps matching TRBD1 (5 bases). Trimming removed 3 bases from V and 1 base from J, with 11 bases in between. CDR1 SQVTM and CDR2 ANQGSEA come from the germline V gene. This CDR3 has 14 residues. This CDR3 reads CSVEGPGGTDTQYF. In nucleotides, the CDR3 is TGCAGCGTTGAGGGGCCTGGGGGCACAGATACGCAGTATTTT.

This clonotype was detected many times. J is TRBJ2-2 and V is TRBV12-3 or TRBV12-4; 15 nucleotides line up with TRBD2. This CDR3 comprises 19 residues. Trimming took 6 bases from V and 0 from J; bases not matched to a gene: 8. CDR3 region: CASSPGTSGGNSNTGELFF. The CDR3 nucleotides are TGTGCCAGCAGCCCTGGGACTAGCGGGGGGAATTCGAACACCGGGGAGCTGTTTTTT.

This clonotype has a count of ten or more. The chain has TRBV14 and TRBJ2-1; 8 bases align to TRBD2. With V trimmed by 5 bases and J by 3 bases, 9 bases remained unmatched. The germline gives CDR1 SGHDN, CDR2 FVKESK. The CDR3 runs 16 residues. This CDR3 reads CASSALAGSFYNEQFF. The CDR3 DNA sequence: TGTGCCAGCAGCGCGCTAGCGGGTTCTTTCTACAATGAGCAGTTCTTC.

Many counts were recorded for this clonotype. The rearrangement uses TRBV12-3 or TRBV12-4 and TRBJ2-3; 14 nucleotides line up with TRBD2. The CDR3 consists of 16 residues. V lost 5 bases to trimming and J lost 6 bases; unmatched junction nucleotides: 7. The CDR3 reads CASSPRTSGGRDTQYF. The DNA for the CDR3 is TGTGCCAGCAGTCCCCGGACTAGCGGGGGGAGGGATACGCAGTATTTT.

This clonotype was observed many times. Here the CDR3 DNA reads TGTGCCAGCAGCGCCCGGGGGAAGCGGGAGCAAGATCCCACGACAGATACGCAGTATTTT. Translated: CASSARGKREQDPTTDTQYF. The genes are TRBV7-2 and TRBJ2-3; 8 bases match TRBD2. V lost 5 bases, J lost 3 bases, and 22 bases stayed unmatched. Germline loops: CDR1 SGHTA, CDR2 FQGNSA. This CDR3 region has 20 residues.

This clonotype was seen at least ten times. An end of the junction does not agree with germline; a read error may underlie this. The chain links TRBV5-1 to TRBJ2-2; D perhaps matches TRBD1 (6 bases). This CDR3 is 14 amino acids long. Germline V gene data show CDR1 as SGHRS and CDR2 as YFSETQ. Written as DNA, the CDR3 is TGCGCCAGCAGCCCTCAGGGGAACACCGGGGACCTGTTTTTT. Translated, it gives CASSPQGNTGDLFF.